This entry lists 25 T cell receptor beta chains sequenced from one sample in a study of cytomegalovirus exposure and HLA in healthy donors (dated by TCRdb to 2017 to 2019). Library creation used the immunoSEQ multiplex PCR assay. The multiplex PCR relied on a mix of 60 forward primers for TCR Vbeta segments and 13 reverse primers for TCR Jbeta segments. TCRdb mirrors the immuneACCESS table, restricted to in-frame sequences. Some clones are absent from its copies; in checked studies, under half trace to an unresolved V gene, and the reason for the others is unknown. Across this sample there are about 150,000 clones, with approximately 75% seen only once. Over 4% of the sample comes from the top ten. Sample: PBMCs. Every receptor here comes from a man in his forties or fifties in good health and CMV-seropositive.

This clone was counted a few times. The chain is built from TRBV12-5 and TRBJ2-3; TRBD2 aligns across 9 bases. With 10 bases clipped from V and 6 bases from J, the junction kept 17 bases outside the gene matches. CDR1 LGHNT and CDR2 FRNRAP come from the germline V gene. This CDR3 is 16 amino acids long. This chain's CDR3 is CATKAGGPRQLDTQYF. The CDR3 DNA reads as TGTGCTACCAAAGCGGGGGGACCAAGACAGTTGGATACGCAGTATTTT.

The genes are TRBV10-3 and TRBJ2-3, with 15 bases that match TRBD2. This CDR3 has 18 amino acids. CDR1 ENHRY and CDR2 SYGVKD come from the germline V gene. V lost 4 bases to trimming and J lost 0 bases; unmatched junction nucleotides: 5. In DNA, the CDR3 is TGTGCCATCAGTGGAGGGACTAGCGGGGGGACTAGCACAGATACGCAGTATTTT. The encoded protein is CAISGGTSGGTSTDTQYF.

Regarding this clone: The junction and the germline gene differ at one end; a read error may be behind it. The chain carries TRBV5-4 and TRBJ2-7; no firm D call. Looked up from germline, CDR1 is SGHNT and CDR2 is YYREEE (reference sequence). This CDR3 spans 13 amino acids. CDR3 region: CASSRAIGQPLFF. In DNA, the CDR3 is TGTGCCAGCAGCCGTGCCATTGGGCAGCCGCTGTTCTTC.

The gene calls are TRBV18 and TRBJ2-7; tentative D call: TRBD2 (5 bases). Germline V CDR1 and CDR2: KGHSH, LQKENI. Trimming pared 2 bases from V and 1 base from J, leaving 9 bases between. There are 14 residues in the CDR3. CDR3 in DNA: TGTGCCAGCTCACCAGGACTCAGATCCTACGAGCAGTACTTC. Amino acid sequence: CASSPGLRSYEQYF.

V is TRBV7-9 and J is TRBJ2-4; the D gene is possibly TRBD2 (6 bases). The V end lost 3 bases, the J end lost 0 bases, and 12 bases lay between the germline ends. The CDR3 has 16 residues. Germline CDR1 and CDR2: SEHNR and FQNEAQ (reference sequence). CDR3 in amino acids: CASSFHGGPAKNIQYF. The CDR3, as DNA: TGTGCCAGCAGCTTTCACGGGGGACCAGCCAAAAACATTCAGTACTTC.

The chain couples TRBV5-6 to TRBJ2-3; 7 positions match TRBD1. There are 16 residues in the CDR3. The germline gives CDR1 SGHDT, CDR2 YYEEEE. After removal of 3 bases from V and 0 bases from J, the junction contained 7 bases not matched to a gene. The CDR3, as DNA: TGTGCCAGCAGCTCAATGACAGGGACGAGCACAGATACGCAGTATTTT. Protein product: CASSSMTGTSTDTQYF.

J is TRBJ1-3 and V is TRBV14; D is uncertain. The ends were cut back, 1 base at V and 0 bases at J, with 10 bases in the middle. Germline V gene sequence: CDR1 SGHDN, CDR2 FVKESK. The CDR3 loop spans 16 amino acids. The CDR3 here is CASSQGVWSSGNTIYF. CDR3 DNA sequence: TGTGCCAGCAGCCAAGGAGTGTGGAGCTCTGGAAACACCATATATTTT.

This CDR3 is CASSERGRVYEQYF. The CDR3 region has the DNA TGTGCCAGCAGTGAACGAGGGAGGGTCTACGAGCAGTACTTC. This chain connects TRBV2 to TRBJ2-7, with 7 bases fitting TRBD2. Germline V gene lookup returns CDR1 SNHLY and CDR2 FYNNEI. The CDR3 runs to 14 residues. The trim removed 2 bases at V and 3 bases at J, leaving 4 bases unmatched. Filled out from reference TRBV2 and TRBJ2-7, the complete variable domain reads EPEVTQTPSHQVTQMGQEVILRCVPISNHLYFYWYRQILGQKVEFLVSFYNNEISEKSEIFDDQFSVERPDGSNFTLKIRSTKLEDSAMYFCASSERGRVYEQYFGPGTRLTVT.

The chain carries TRBV7-9 and TRBJ1-2; D call uncertain. V was shortened by 1 base and J by 9 bases, with 12 bases between the two germline ends. The germline gives CDR1 SEHNR, CDR2 FQNEAQ (reference sequence). There are 13 residues in the CDR3. The CDR3 region has the DNA TGTGCCAGCAGCTTAGAAGGACCGGGGAGCTACACCTTC. Translation gives CASSLEGPGSYTF.

The rearrangement uses TRBV12-5 and TRBJ2-7; D gene unclear. Trimming left V 2 bases short and J 2 bases short, with 7 bases between. This CDR3 contains 13 residues. Germline V gene data show CDR1 as LGHNT and CDR2 as FRNRAP. The CDR3 DNA reads as TGTGCTAGTGGTTTGTCAGGTACCTACGAGCAGTACTTC. Translating gives CASGLSGTYEQYF.

This clone was recorded only once. The rearrangement links TRBV4-1 to TRBJ1-2; possible D gene TRBD1, 6 bases. The V and J ends lost 6 bases and 7 bases respectively, with 18 bases between them. The germline gives CDR1 MGHRA, CDR2 YSYEKL. The CDR3 has 14 residues. The CDR3 DNA reads as TGCGCCAGCAGTCTGACAGGAGGGGGGGGTGGCTACACCTTC. This codes for CASSLTGGGGGYTF.

The CDR3 region has the DNA TGTGCCAGCAGCTTGCCCTGGGGCTATAACTATGGCTACACCTTC. It specifies CASSLPWGYNYGYTF. This rearrangement joins TRBV5-8 to TRBJ1-2; perhaps TRBD1 as D (5 bases). Deletions cut 1 base from V and 1 base from J, with 11 bases between. The length of the CDR3 is 15 residues. Looked up from germline, CDR1 is SGHTS and CDR2 is YDEGEE.

The rearrangement uses TRBV2 and TRBJ2-3; 9 bases line up with TRBD2. This CDR3 contains 14 residues. Unmatched junction bases numbered 5, after V lost 4 bases and J lost 6 bases. Looked up from germline, CDR1 is SNHLY and CDR2 is FYNNEI. The CDR3 spells CASSATSGFDTQYF. The CDR3 bases are TGTGCCAGCAGTGCTACTAGCGGGTTCGATACGCAGTATTTT.

V usage is TRBV13 and J usage is TRBJ2-5, with TRBD1 matching over 8 bases. Germline lookup yields CDR1 PRHDT and CDR2 FYEKMQ (reference sequence). The CDR3 runs to 14 residues. The V segment lost 5 bases and the J segment 3 bases; nucleotides outside the gene matches: 5. CDR3 bases: TGTGCCAGCAGCGTACAGACAGGGGAAGAGACCCAGTACTTC. Translating it yields CASSVQTGEETQYF.

A note on this clone: The sample holds other DNA sequences that translate to the same CDR3. The chain uses TRBV11-2 and TRBJ1-2; a weak D match, TRBD1 (5 bases). The CDR3 covers 14 residues. CDR1 and CDR2 from the germline V gene are SGHAT and FQNNGV. The V end was cut by 0 bases, the J end by 4 bases, with 9 bases between. DNA for the CDR3: TGTGCCAGCAGCTTAGAAAGGGGCGGCTATGGCTACACCTTC. As protein: CASSLERGGYGYTF.

The chain combines TRBV9 with TRBJ2-5, with 8 bases identical to TRBD2. Germline V gives CDR1 SGDLS, CDR2 YYNGEE. This CDR3 region has 17 residues. V was clipped by 0 bases and J by 1 base; unmatched bases: 8. The DNA for the CDR3 is TGTGCCAGCAGCGTAGGGGGTCTAGCGGGCCGCCAAGAGACCCAGTACTTC. It is translated as CASSVGGLAGRQETQYF.

The J gene is TRBJ2-3, the V gene TRBV5-1, with D perhaps TRBD2 (7 bases). V lost 2 bases and J 5 bases, leaving 21 bases between the germline ends. CDR3 size: 17 residues. Germline CDR1 and CDR2: SGHRS and YFSETQ. The CDR3 DNA sequence: TGCGCCAGCAGCTTAATAGCGCGGGGGCAATTGGGAGATACGCAGTATTTT. Protein: CASSLIARGQLGDTQYF.

This clone was counted between two and nine times. The chain has TRBV2 and TRBJ1-3; no clear D gene. The CDR3 sequence is 13 residues long. The V end was cut by 10 bases, the J end by 4 bases, with 14 bases between. The V gene's germline CDR1 is SNHLY and CDR2 FYNNEI. In DNA, the CDR3 is TGTGCCACCTATTCCGCCGCAGGAAACACCATATATTTT. Encoded protein: CATYSAAGNTIYF.

This chain uses TRBV5-5 with TRBJ2-5, with TRBD2 as a possible D gene (6 bases). The V end was cut by 3 bases, the J end by 1 base, with 10 bases between. This CDR3 contains 14 residues. Germline V gene sequence: CDR1 SGHKS, CDR2 YYEKEE (reference sequence). In nucleotides, the CDR3 is TGTGCCAGCAGCTGGGTCGGGGGCCAAGAGACCCAGTACTTC. As protein: CASSWVGGQETQYF.

The chain joins TRBV19 to TRBJ2-7; D unresolved. The ends were cut back, 5 bases at V and 2 bases at J, with 16 bases in the middle. CDR3 size: 15 residues. Germline V lookup: CDR1 LNHDA, CDR2 SQIVND (reference sequence). CDR3: CASSYGPINTYEQYF. Here the CDR3 DNA reads TGTGCCAGTAGTTATGGCCCAATTAATACCTACGAGCAGTACTTC.

The chain combines TRBV2 with TRBJ2-3, with a weak D call TRBD2 (6 bases). Germline-derived CDR1 and CDR2 are SNHLY and FYNNEI. This CDR3 is built from 15 residues. Trimming took 5 bases from V and 3 from J, leaving 15 bases between them. In DNA form, the CDR3 reads TGTGCCAGCAGTCCCCAGGGAGGAGGGACAGATACGCAGTATTTT. It specifies CASSPQGGGTDTQYF.

The chain employs TRBV6-5 and TRBJ1-3; 7 bases align to TRBD1. This CDR3 has 14 residues. CDR1 is MNHEY, CDR2 SVGAGI, per germline. Trimming took 6 bases from V and 2 from J; bases not matched to a gene: 4. This CDR3 reads CASRNRGAGNTIYF. CDR3 DNA: TGTGCCAGCAGGAACAGGGGTGCTGGAAACACCATATATTTT.

The V call is TRBV2, the J call TRBJ2-3, with D unresolved. Germline lookup yields CDR1 SNHLY and CDR2 FYNNEI. Trimming pared 5 bases from V and 4 bases from J, leaving 10 bases between. The CDR3 contains 13 residues. The CDR3 sequence: CASSRRLPDTQYF. CDR3 DNA sequence: TGTGCCAGCAGTCGCCGACTGCCAGATACGCAGTATTTT.

The J gene is TRBJ2-5, the V gene TRBV5-1; 7 nucleotides agree with TRBD1. J gave up 2 bases and V 4 bases, and 5 bases lay outside the gene matches. The CDR3 has 14 residues. Germline V lookup: CDR1 SGHRS, CDR2 YFSETQ. CDR3 protein: CASSAQGPQETQYF. CDR3 sequence (DNA): TGCGCCAGCAGCGCACAGGGGCCTCAAGAGACCCAGTACTTC. The full variable domain, with the rest looked up from reference TRBV5-1 and TRBJ2-5, is KAGVTQTPRYLIKTRGQQVTLSCSPISGHRSVSWYQQTPGQGLQFLFEYFSETQRNKGNFPGRFSGRQFSNSRSEMNVSTLELGDSALYLCASSAQGPQETQYFGPGTRLLVL.

This chain connects TRBV6-6 to TRBJ2-7, with D possibly TRBD1 on 6 matching bases. The germline gives CDR1 MNHNY, CDR2 SVGAGI (reference sequence). V was cut by 6 bases and J by 4 bases, with 7 bases left in between. The CDR3 has 11 residues. The CDR3: CASRGAYEQYF. CDR3 bases: TGTGCCAGCAGGGGGGCATACGAGCAGTACTTC.